This T cell receptor (beta chain) appears in the sequencing data of a study of beta chain features in type 1 diabetes. Every bit of the isolated RNA underwent reverse transcription, so sequencing read expressed TCRB transcripts. The assay was immunoSEQ multiplex PCR, and TCRdb's table has in-frame clones only and misses some. The table has about 250,000 clones, around 14% seen once. V dropped 0 bases and J dropped 7 bases, with 10 bases sitting between them. The germline V gene has CDR1 LNHDA and CDR2 SQIVND (reference sequence). The CDR3 runs to 14 residues. The sample holds a few counts of this clone.

The V and J genes are TRBV19 and TRBJ2-1, with D uncertain. Sequenced material: naive CD4+ T cells from blood. This TCR was sampled from a woman between 35 and 50 years old in good health. The CDR3 bases are TGTGCCAGTAGTATAGACCCCCTATTGAATGAGCAGTTCTTC. Translation: CASSIDPLLNEQFF.